Listed below are T cell receptor beta chains from one sample, sequenced in a study of hypomethylating agent response in myelodysplastic syndrome. Some clones are missing from TCRdb's copy, which holds only in-frame ones; the method was immunoSEQ multiplex PCR. Of 2,000 to 2,500 clones listed, over 70% are singletons. The sample here was bone marrow, taken before or after starting hypomethylating agent treatment for myelodysplastic syndrome (not recorded which). These TCRs come from a human donor with myelodysplastic syndrome. Both conserved end residues are part of each CDR3. The order of the fields is J gene, clone size, D gene, V gene, CDR3 protein, CDR3 DNA. D genes are given only for firm matches. The size entry is marked missing in some rows and otherwise reads once, few, many or a size class.

TRBJ1-1	.	.	TRBV19	CASSPGGVATEAFF	TGTGCCAGTAGCCCCGGGGGGGTGGCCACTGAAGCTTTCTTT
TRBJ2-3	.	.	TRBV20-1	CSAGRDTQYF	TGCAGTGCCGGTCGGGATACGCAGTATTTT
TRBJ1-1	.	.	TRBV7-2	CASSSPTSEAFF	TGTGCCAGCAGCTCTCCGACAAGTGAAGCTTTCTTT
TRBJ2-1	once	.	TRBV7-2	CASSLERARREQFF	TGTGCCAGCAGTCTTGAGCGGGCCCGCCGTGAGCAGTTCTTC
TRBJ2-7	.	TRBD2	TRBV15	CATSRGSLAGYEQYF	TGTGCCACCAGCAGAGGGAGCCTAGCGGGCTACGAGCAGTACTTC
TRBJ2-2	.	.	TRBV5-1	CASGKGMGNTGELFF	TGCGCCAGCGGCAAGGGGATGGGGAACACCGGGGAGCTGTTTTTT
TRBJ1-1	.	.	TRBV18	CASSPRESGEAFF	TGTGCCAGCTCACCACGGGAGAGTGGGGAAGCTTTCTTT
TRBJ2-1	.	TRBD2	TRBV19	CASKVAGEGEQFF	TGTGCCAGTAAGGTAGCGGGAGAGGGTGAGCAGTTCTTC
TRBJ2-1	.	.	TRBV7-8	CASSRTSMSSYNEQFF	TGTGCCAGCAGCCGAACTAGCATGAGCTCCTACAATGAGCAGTTCTTC
TRBJ1-4	.	.	TRBV5-4	CASSSVSGPNEKLFF	TGTGCCAGCAGCTCCGTGTCTGGGCCTAATGAAAAACTGTTTTTT
TRBJ2-7	.	TRBD1	TRBV18	CASSRGTDYEQYF	TGTGCCAGCTCACGGGGGACAGACTACGAGCAGTACTTC
TRBJ2-7	large	.	TRBV29-1	CSVETQSYEQYF	TGCAGCGTTGAAACGCAGAGCTACGAGCAGTACTTC
TRBJ1-3	.	TRBD1	TRBV6-1	CASSEDPPGTAWNTIYF	TGTGCCAGCAGTGAAGACCCCCCCGGGACAGCTTGGAACACCATATATTTT
TRBJ2-2	.	TRBD2	TRBV7-2	CASSLGGGNTGELFF	TGTGCCAGCAGCTTAGGGGGGGGAAACACCGGGGAGCTGTTTTTT
TRBJ2-5	.	TRBD1	TRBV4-3	CASSHKGAPQETQYF	TGCGCCAGCAGCCATAAGGGGGCGCCCCAAGAGACCCAGTACTTC
TRBJ2-7	.	.	TRBV19	CASSPRDGETYEQYF	TGTGCCAGTAGTCCCCGGGACGGGGAAACCTACGAGCAGTACTTC
TRBJ2-1	few	TRBD2	TRBV10-3	CAIFSPSGSVYEQFF	TGTGCCATCTTCTCTCCTAGCGGGAGTGTCTATGAGCAGTTCTTC
TRBJ1-2	few	TRBD1	TRBV6-4	CASSSGTGGIGYTF	TGTGCCAGCAGTTCCGGGACAGGGGGCATTGGCTACACCTTC
TRBJ2-7	.	.	TRBV29-1	CSEKYEQYF	TGCAGCGAAAAATACGAGCAGTACTTC
TRBJ1-5	.	.	TRBV7-6	CASSATRSGIQHF	TGTGCCAGCAGCGCTACCAGGTCGGGGATCCAGCATTTT
TRBJ2-7	few	TRBD1	TRBV6-5	CASSQLGRGNEQYF	TGTGCCAGCAGCCAACTGGGCAGGGGGAACGAGCAGTACTTC
TRBJ2-1	few	.	TRBV7-2	CASSLAAGANEQFF	TGTGCCAGCAGCTTAGCGGCAGGAGCCAATGAGCAGTTCTTC
TRBJ2-1	once	TRBD2	TRBV7-3	CASSYMLSGIQFF	TGTGCCAGCAGCTATATGCTTAGCGGGATCCAGTTCTTC
TRBJ1-2	.	TRBD1	TRBV19	CASSLGTASDGYTF	TGTGCCAGTAGCCTAGGGACAGCCTCGGATGGCTACACCTTC
TRBJ1-2	.	.	TRBV19	CASSQDRSYYYGYTF	TGTGCCAGTAGCCAAGACAGGAGCTACTATTATGGCTACACCTTC
TRBJ2-7	.	TRBD1	TRBV28	CASSRTGESYEQYF	TGTGCCAGCAGTCGGACAGGGGAATCCTACGAGCAGTACTTC
TRBJ1-4	once	.	TRBV11-2	CASSLGGRSREKLFF	TGTGCCAGCAGCCTCGGGGGGCGCAGCAGGGAAAAACTGTTTTTT